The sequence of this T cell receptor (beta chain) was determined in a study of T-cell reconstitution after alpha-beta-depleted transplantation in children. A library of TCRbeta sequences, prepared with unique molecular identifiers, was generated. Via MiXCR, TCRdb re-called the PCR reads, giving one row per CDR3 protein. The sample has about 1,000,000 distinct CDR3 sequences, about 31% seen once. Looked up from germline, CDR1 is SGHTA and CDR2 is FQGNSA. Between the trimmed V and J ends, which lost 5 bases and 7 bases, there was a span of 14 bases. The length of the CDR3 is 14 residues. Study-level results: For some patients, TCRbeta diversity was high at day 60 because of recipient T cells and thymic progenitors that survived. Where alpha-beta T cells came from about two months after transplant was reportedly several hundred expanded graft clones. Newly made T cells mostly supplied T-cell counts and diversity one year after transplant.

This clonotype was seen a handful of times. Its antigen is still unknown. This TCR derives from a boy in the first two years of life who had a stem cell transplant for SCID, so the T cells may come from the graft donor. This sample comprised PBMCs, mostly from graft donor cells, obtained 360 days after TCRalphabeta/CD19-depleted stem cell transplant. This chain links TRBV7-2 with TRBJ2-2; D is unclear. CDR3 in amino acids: CASSHPARIGELFF. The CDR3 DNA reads TGTGCCAGCAGCCACCCCGCACGGATCGGGGAGCTGTTTTTT.